This T cell receptor beta chain emerged from a study of blood T cell repertoires in COVID-19. From germline, CDR1 is SGHTA and CDR2 FQGNSA. CDR3 length: 14 amino acids. Trimming took off 1 base at V and 5 bases at J, with 11 bases between the two ends. Assay used: immunoSEQ multiplex PCR; TCRdb lists only in-frame clones, some missing. Of about 15,000 clones listed, over 65% were seen once; the top ten hold more than 20%. The specimen sequenced was peripheral blood. This TCR derives from a boy under 10 years old with active or convalescent COVID-19. The genes are TRBV7-2 and TRBJ2-5; D possibly corresponds to TRBD1 (5 bases). CDR3 amino acids: CASSLVWGSETQYF. CDR3 DNA sequence: TGTGCCAGCAGCTTAGTCTGGGGCTCGGAGACCCAGTACTTC.